This is a list of T cell receptor beta chains from one sample in a study of regulatory T cells in long-lasting Graves disease. TCRdb ran MiXCR on the multiplex PCR reads and lists one entry per CDR3 protein. The sample comprises 580,000 or so distinct CDR3 sequences, 15% to 20% of which are singletons, and about 12% rests with the top ten. This same sample was also part of a study on T cells in Graves' hyperthyroidism and ophthalmopathy.

The input for sequencing was peripheral blood mononuclear cells (PBMCs), taken at new diagnosis, from a patient treated with antithyroid drugs. The origin of the receptors is a man aged 18 to 29 with Graves disease. The CDR3 runs from the conserved cysteine through the conserved F or W.

j_call	v_call	cdr3_aa
TRBJ2-7	TRBV7-3	CASSLRGTASYEQYF
TRBJ2-2	TRBV5-5	CASSSPSGRSNTGELFF
TRBJ1-4	TRBV20-1	CSARGQGSEKLFF
TRBJ2-3	TRBV6-1	CASGLAGARADTQYF
TRBJ2-7	TRBV7-9	CASSLVTSGMNSYEQYF
TRBJ1-2	TRBV20-1	CSARGRGRTNYGYTF
TRBJ2-1	TRBV18	CASSPFSSSYNEQFF
TRBJ2-2	TRBV27	CASSGVSRELFF
TRBJ2-2	TRBV9	CASSGAVVPGELFF
TRBJ1-5	TRBV6-2/TRBV6-3	CASSSLKPRDRRYQPQHF
TRBJ2-7	TRBV27	CASSPRGGLAFNEQYF
TRBJ2-2	TRBV9	CASSVGAGTNTGELFF
TRBJ1-4	TRBV28	CASSLSGNPNEKLFF
TRBJ2-3	TRBV7-2	CASSHRQGGSTDTQYF
TRBJ1-1	TRBV6-1	CASSPTPGQMNTEAFF
TRBJ2-5	TRBV12-3/TRBV12-4	CASTRGQGPRGTQYF